A selection of T cell receptor beta chains follows, all from one sample in a study of cytomegalovirus exposure and HLA in healthy donors. Assay: immunoSEQ multiplex PCR; the TCRdb copy retains only in-frame clones and omits some. The table lists around 250,000 clones, around 81% of them singletons. The specimen sequenced was PBMCs. These receptors were collected from a woman aged 60-75 years in good health and CMV-seropositive. Each CDR3 is given without its conserved first and last residue.

TRBV15,11,ATRGSRGYEQF
TRBV29-1,9,SVELQGPQY
TRBV30,12,AWREGTGKETQY
TRBV12-5,13,ASGLVQGLIVEQY
TRBV9,12,ASSVVGTANEQF
TRBV6-5,13,ASSYGRPSQETQY
TRBV6-5,11,ASSPGTYNEQF
TRBV5-1,12,ASSLGQGEGGYT
TRBV27,13,ASSSGLAGRWEQY
TRBV10-3,10,ATGAQSYEQY
TRBV5-1,10,ASSSDIKTQY
TRBV27,14,ASSIGRDRVDTEAF
TRBV7-9,14,ASSLMRGGVKEKLF
TRBV7-9,11,ASSRTLNTEAF
TRBV29-1,9,SVKRAYGYT
TRBV5-1,12,ASSLRQGVYEQY
TRBV27,15,ASSLSRGLAATDTQY
TRBV10-1,12,ASTRTVSNQPQH
TRBV6-1,12,ASRPGLDNNEQF
TRBV30,13,AWTKPDRGEEKLF
TRBV6-6,14,ASSYSTGGGNQPQH
TRBV5-1,11,ASSSSTSYEQY
TRBV2,12,ASSRQRANYGYT
TRBV18,16,ASSPTSLSGISTDTQY
TRBV18,12,ASSPADGSQPQH
TRBV19,11,ASRDRSNTEAF
TRBV25-1,15,ASSGILAGVLTGELF
TRBV2,11,ASNGGVSYEQY
TRBV5-1,12,ASKAQVYDTEAF
TRBV18,12,ATERRSSYNEQF
TRBV27,11,ASSLSGEETQY
TRBV4-1,16,ASSARREGSGGGNEQF
TRBV9,12,ASSVGYSQETQY
TRBV7-5,11,VRKGANAYEQY
TRBV2,13,ASSVGLASYNEQF
TRBV4-1,12,ASSQVQGAEKLF
TRBV9,13,ASSVDGQGWETQY
TRBV4-1,13,ASSQVGPFTDTQY
TRBV5-1,15,ASSLSGLAGYQETQY
TRBV6-6,10,ASMVAQETQY
TRBV25-1,11,ATKGTGGFEAF
TRBV2,11,ASRAGGTDTQY
TRBV11-2,14,ASSPTWGVSGTEQF
TRBV14,13,ASSKYAGVADTQY
TRBV4-1,13,ASSRRDSRTDTQY
TRBV30,11,AWRLDVLGELF
TRBV18,11,ASPPPSTDTQY
TRBV5-1,13,ASAEQGTHTGELF
TRBV10-3,11,ATRGTTDHGYT
TRBV19,12,ASTQYANTGELF
TRBV9,16,ASSPSQGQGQGKETQY
TRBV19,8,ASTWYEQY
TRBV10-1,12,ASSDQGNTDTQY
TRBV2,13,ASRGGRRDYNEQF
TRBV20-1,9,SARDLETQY
TRBV6-5,12,ASSYSGVATEAF